The 30 T cell receptor beta chains given below trace back to one sample, sequenced in a study of identical twins. TCRdb reanalysed the 5' RACE reads using MiXCR and keeps one entry per CDR3 protein. The profile shows about 210,000 distinct CDR3 sequences, over 8% of them singletons. The specimen sequenced was memory (CD45RO+) T cells sorted from blood. The receptor source for this set is a woman younger than 30 in good health.

The V and J genes are TRBV5-1 and TRBJ2-3, with TRBD2 identical over 14 bases. Trimming removed 4 bases from V and 8 bases from J; junction bases left unmatched: 3. In germline, CDR1 is SGHRS, CDR2 YFSETQ. The CDR3 is 14 amino acids. The CDR3 nucleotides are TGCGCCAGCAGCCCCGGGACTAGCGGGAGTACGCAGTATTTT. Its protein is CASSPGTSGSTQYF.

This clonotype has only a few counts. J is TRBJ1-6 and V is TRBV7-3, with D possibly being TRBD1 (5 bases). This CDR3 contains 15 residues. The germline gives CDR1 SGHTA, CDR2 FQGTGA. V dropped 1 base and J dropped 9 bases, with 13 bases sitting between them. CDR3 in amino acids: CASSLKPGQGSPLHF. As DNA, the CDR3 is TGTGCCAGCAGCTTAAAACCGGGCCAGGGTTCACCCCTCCACTTT.

This clonotype has just a few counts. This sequence joins TRBV5-1 and TRBJ1-6, with TRBD1 identical over 10 bases. This CDR3 region has 17 residues. In germline, CDR1 is SGHRS, CDR2 YFSETQ. With 0 bases clipped from V and 3 bases from J, the junction kept 3 bases outside the gene matches. CDR3 protein: CASSLERTGGYNSPLHF. Here the CDR3 DNA reads TGCGCCAGCAGCTTGGAACGGACAGGGGGCTATAATTCACCCCTCCACTTT.

At least ten counts were recorded for this clonotype. The chain carries TRBV5-1 and TRBJ2-3; 9 nucleotides align to TRBD2. Unmatched junction bases numbered 11, after V lost 4 bases and J lost 2 bases. This CDR3 is built from 17 residues. CDR1 and CDR2 (germline): SGHRS, YFSETQ. CDR3 in DNA: TGCGCCAGCAGCGGCAGAAGACTAGCGGATTACACAGATACGCAGTATTTT. Its protein is CASSGRRLADYTDTQYF.

The CDR3 region is CASSRLAGGPFSGANVLTF. The CDR3, as DNA: TGTGCCAGCAGTAGATTAGCGGGAGGCCCTTTCTCTGGGGCCAACGTCCTGACTTTC. This chain links TRBV12-3 or TRBV12-4 with TRBJ2-6; 10 bases match TRBD2. J lost 0 bases, V lost 5 bases, and 10 bases had no gene match. The CDR3 extends over 19 amino acids.

This chain uses TRBV20-1 with TRBJ1-1; no definite D call. Germline V gene lookup returns CDR1 DFQATT and CDR2 SNEGSKA (reference sequence). The CDR3 runs 11 residues. V lost 3 bases and J 11 bases, leaving 13 bases between the germline ends. In DNA form, the CDR3 reads TGCAGTGCTAGTGACCCAGCCCACGCTTTCTTT. Its translation: CSASDPAHAFF.

The rearrangement uses TRBV19 and TRBJ2-3; D is uncertain. V lost 1 base and J lost 8, with 4 bases in between. The germline V gene has CDR1 LNHDA and CDR2 SQIVND (reference sequence). The CDR3 has 11 residues. CDR3 in DNA: TGTGCCAGTAGTATAGCAGCTACGCAGTATTTT. Translation gives CASSIAATQYF.

This clonotype has a handful of counts. The V call is TRBV4-3, the J call TRBJ1-1; tentatively, D is TRBD1 (6 bases). The CDR3 totals 14 residues. Germline CDR1 is LGHNA and CDR2 is YSLEER. V lost 1 base to trimming and J lost 3 bases, with 9 bases between them. CDR3 sequence: CASSQVGADTEAFF. The CDR3 DNA sequence: TGCGCCAGCAGCCAAGTGGGGGCCGACACTGAAGCTTTCTTT.

This clonotype was counted a few times. V and J are TRBV6-2 or TRBV6-3 and TRBJ2-1; 8 nucleotides line up with TRBD2. The CDR3 length is 15 residues. Trimming cost V 6 bases and J 4 bases; bases outside gene matches: 8. Per the germline V gene, CDR1 is MNHEY and CDR2 is SVGEGT. For the CDR3, the DNA is TGTGCCAGCAGACCTAGGACTAGCCGGTACAATGAGCAGTTCTTC. Protein sequence: CASRPRTSRYNEQFF.

This clonotype was seen more than once but under ten times. The V gene is TRBV20-1, the J gene TRBJ2-1; 7 bases agree with TRBD1. The CDR3 is made up of 13 amino acids. Germline-derived CDR1 and CDR2 are DFQATT and SNEGSKA (reference sequence). V was clipped by 7 bases and J by 5 bases; unmatched bases: 8. CDR3 region: CSVKGTDHNEQFF. The CDR3 DNA reads TGCAGTGTTAAGGGGACAGATCACAATGAGCAGTTCTTC.

The chain is built from TRBV20-1 and TRBJ2-3; perhaps TRBD2 as D (6 bases). Trimming cost V 3 bases and J 2 bases, with 21 bases left between them. Per germline, CDR1 DFQATT and CDR2 SNEGSKA (reference sequence). CDR3 size: 17 residues. CDR3 in DNA: TGCAGTGCTAGCACCGACCTAAGCGGGTCCTACACAGATACGCAGTATTTT. This codes for CSASTDLSGSYTDTQYF.

Many counts were recorded for this clonotype. The CDR3 is CASSPGQGDTGELFF. CDR3 coding DNA: TGTGCCAGCTCACCAGGGCAGGGCGACACCGGGGAGCTGTTTTTT. This chain connects TRBV18 to TRBJ2-2; perhaps TRBD1 as D (5 bases). The CDR3 sequence is 15 residues long. The ends were cut back, 2 bases at V and 3 bases at J, with 10 bases in the middle. Germline V gene lookup returns CDR1 KGHSH and CDR2 LQKENI.

This clonotype was detected only a few times. The chain recombines TRBV20-1 with TRBJ2-1; the match to TRBD2 covers 9 bases. V was pared by 6 bases and J by 5 bases, with 8 bases of the junction left unmatched. This CDR3 spans 14 amino acids. CDR1 is DFQATT, CDR2 SNEGSKA, per germline (reference sequence). This chain's CDR3 is CSAEHSGGDNEQFF. CDR3 coding DNA: TGCAGTGCAGAACATAGCGGGGGAGACAATGAGCAGTTCTTC.

This rearrangement joins TRBV7-6 to TRBJ2-3; unclear D gene. There are 11 residues in the CDR3. The V and J ends lost 5 bases and 7 bases respectively, with 7 bases between them. Germline V gene data show CDR1 as SGHVS and CDR2 as FNYEAQ. The CDR3 DNA is TGTGCCAGCAGCCCCGGGTATACGCAGTATTTT. As protein: CASSPGYTQYF.

This chain uses TRBV7-9 with TRBJ2-3; D unresolved. Deletions cut 1 base from V and 6 bases from J, with 5 bases between. In germline, CDR1 is SEHNR, CDR2 FQNEAQ (reference sequence). The CDR3 runs 12 residues. The chain's CDR3 is CASSLVVDTQYF. The CDR3 DNA reads as TGTGCCAGCAGCTTAGTAGTTGATACGCAGTATTTT. The full variable domain, its missing parts supplied by reference TRBV7-9 and TRBJ2-3, is DTGVSQNPRHKITKRGQNVTFRCDPISEHNRLYWYRQTLGQGPEFLTYFQNEAQLEKSRLLSDRFSAERPKGSFSTLEIQRTEQGDSAMYLCASSLVVDTQYFGPGTRLTVL.

This chain joins TRBV20-1 and TRBJ2-1, with D tentatively TRBD1 (6 bases). Looked up from germline, CDR1 is DFQATT and CDR2 is SNEGSKA (reference sequence). Trimming removed 5 bases at V and 7 bases at J, with 15 bases between. This CDR3 has 13 amino acids. The DNA of the CDR3 is TGCAGTGCTGAGCAGCACAGGGATAATGAGCAGTTCTTC. This codes for CSAEQHRDNEQFF.

The V and J genes are TRBV10-3 and TRBJ2-5; tentatively, D is TRBD2 (6 bases). The length of the CDR3 is 13 residues. Germline assignment: CDR1 ENHRY and CDR2 SYGVKD. V lost 5 bases and J lost 5, with 12 bases in between. This CDR3 reads CAISPGVGETQYF. The DNA of the CDR3 is TGTGCCATCAGTCCGGGAGTAGGGGAGACCCAGTACTTC.

This clonotype showed up just a few times. The chain couples TRBV10-2 to TRBJ2-3, with D perhaps matching TRBD1 or TRBD2 (5 bases each). Trimming took 2 bases from V and 1 from J, leaving 7 bases between them. Germline V gives CDR1 WSHSY, CDR2 SAAADI. The CDR3 contains 14 residues. In DNA, the CDR3 is TGCGCCAGCAGTGAGCAGGGACGCACAGATACGCAGTATTTT. Translation: CASSEQGRTDTQYF.

This clonotype was observed a few times. The chain is built from TRBV27 and TRBJ2-7; no reliable D call. In germline, CDR1 is MNHEY, CDR2 SMNVEV (reference sequence). V lost 4 bases and J lost 6, with 7 bases in between. The CDR3 is 11 residues long. CDR3 nucleotide sequence: TGTGCCAGCAGTTCACGGTCCGAGCAGTACTTC. This translates into CASSSRSEQYF.

This clonotype was seen only a few times. This chain connects TRBV11-2 to TRBJ2-7; a possible D gene is TRBD2 (5 bases). V shed 1 base and J shed 2 bases, with 12 bases lying between them. Germline V gene data show CDR1 as SGHAT and CDR2 as FQNNGV. The CDR3 is 15 amino acids. The CDR3 DNA reads as TGTGCCAGCAGCTTAGCAGAGGGCCCGACCTACGAGCAGTACTTC. It is translated as CASSLAEGPTYEQYF.

This clonotype has a count of ten or more. The chain couples TRBV5-5 to TRBJ2-1; D is ambiguous. Trimming removed 2 bases from V and 7 bases from J, with 7 bases in between. Germline V CDR1 and CDR2: SGHKS, YYEKEE (reference sequence). The CDR3 has 12 amino acids. The DNA for the CDR3 is TGTGCCAGCAGCTTTGTAAGGAATGAGCAGTTCTTC. It encodes CASSFVRNEQFF.

This clonotype was seen many times. The chain combines TRBV3-1 with TRBJ1-6; D not certain. The V gene's germline CDR1 is LGHDT and CDR2 YNNKEL (reference sequence). Trimming took 4 bases from V and 7 from J, leaving 8 bases between them. This CDR3 has 13 residues. Here the CDR3 reads CASSLKPNSPLHF. CDR3 DNA: TGTGCCAGCAGCCTTAAGCCGAATTCACCCCTCCACTTT. Full variable domain (outside the CDR3, taken from reference TRBV3-1 and TRBJ1-6): DTAVSQTPKYLVTQMGNDKSIKCEQNLGHDTMYWYKQDSKKFLKIMFSYNNKELIINETVPNRFSPKSPDKAHLNLHINSLELGDSAVYFCASSLKPNSPLHFGNGTRLTVT.

In this sample, this clonotype turned up a few times. The V and J genes are TRBV27 and TRBJ2-7, with TRBD2 identical over 8 bases. Losses at the gene ends were 4 bases for V and 4 bases for J; bases not matched to a gene: 3. Germline V gene sequence: CDR1 MNHEY, CDR2 SMNVEV (reference sequence). The length of the CDR3 is 13 residues. The CDR3 DNA is TGTGCCAGCAGTTGGGGACTAGAGTACGAGCAGTACTTC. This encodes CASSWGLEYEQYF.

This sequence joins TRBV4-1 and TRBJ2-1, with D perhaps matching TRBD2 (5 bases). The V end lost 1 base, the J end lost 7 bases, and 23 bases lay between the germline ends. This CDR3 is built from 18 residues. Germline values: CDR1 MGHRA, CDR2 YSYEKL. The CDR3 nucleotides read TGCGCCAGCAGCCAAGGGGGTGGTCTTGGACTCTCCCTTAATGAGCAGTTCTTC. Amino acid sequence: CASSQGGGLGLSLNEQFF.

J is TRBJ2-7 and V is TRBV6-5; TRBD1 matches 9 bases. From germline, CDR1 is MNHEY and CDR2 SVGAGI. CDR3 length: 14 residues. Trimming removed 7 bases from V and 4 bases from J; junction bases left unmatched: 8. The CDR3 DNA follows: TGTGCCAGCAAGTTAGGACAGGGGTTTTACGAGCAGTACTTC. This sequence encodes CASKLGQGFYEQYF.

This chain connects TRBV18 to TRBJ2-1; no clear D. The CDR3 spans 14 residues. Trimming cost V 3 bases and J 8 bases, with 14 bases left between them. CDR1 and CDR2 from the germline V gene are KGHSH and LQKENI. The CDR3 sequence: CASSPLLSIDEQFF. As DNA, the CDR3 is TGTGCCAGCTCACCCCTACTAAGTATCGATGAGCAGTTCTTC.

The gene calls are TRBV20-1 and TRBJ1-2; D not certain. The CDR3 extends over 16 amino acids. Germline assignment: CDR1 DFQATT and CDR2 SNEGSKA (reference sequence). V dropped 6 bases and J dropped 4 bases, with 24 bases sitting between them. CDR3 region: CSAHRVSASFRYGYTF. CDR3 DNA sequence: TGCAGTGCCCACCGGGTGTCAGCCAGTTTTCGCTATGGCTACACCTTC.

This clonotype showed up just a few times. The chain employs TRBV5-8 and TRBJ2-2, with 7 nucleotides matching TRBD1. This CDR3 has 16 residues. With V trimmed by 3 bases and J by 5 bases, 10 bases remained unmatched. Per germline, CDR1 SGHTS and CDR2 YDEGEE. The CDR3 loop is CASSSREQGNTGELFF. The CDR3 bases are TGTGCCAGCAGCTCCCGAGAACAGGGGAATACCGGGGAGCTGTTTTTT.

The chain is built from TRBV5-8 and TRBJ2-2, with D unclear. V was cut by 4 bases and J by 0 bases, with 4 bases left in between. The CDR3 consists of 13 residues. Germline CDR1 is SGHTS and CDR2 is YDEGEE. This CDR3 reads CASSTANTGELFF. The CDR3 DNA reads TGTGCCAGCAGCACCGCGAACACCGGGGAGCTGTTTTTT.

Only a few counts were recorded for this clonotype. V and J are TRBV6-1 and TRBJ2-2; 7 bases align to TRBD1. The germline CDR1 and CDR2 sequences are MNHNS and SASEGT. There are 14 residues in the CDR3. Trimming took 5 bases from V and 9 from J; bases not matched to a gene: 9. Here the CDR3 reads CASSPRDSSRELFF. The CDR3 DNA follows: TGTGCCAGCAGTCCGAGGGACAGTTCGAGGGAGCTGTTTTTT.